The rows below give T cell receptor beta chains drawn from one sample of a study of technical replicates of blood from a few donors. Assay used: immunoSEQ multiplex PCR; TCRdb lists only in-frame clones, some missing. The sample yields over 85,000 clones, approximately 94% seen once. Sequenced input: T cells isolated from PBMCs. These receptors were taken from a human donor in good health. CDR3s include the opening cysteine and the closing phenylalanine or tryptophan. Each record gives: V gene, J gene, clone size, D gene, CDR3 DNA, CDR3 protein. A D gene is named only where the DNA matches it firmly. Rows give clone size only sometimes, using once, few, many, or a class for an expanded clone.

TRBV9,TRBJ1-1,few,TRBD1,TGTGCCAGCAGCGTCGGACAGGGGGATGAAGCTTTCTTT,CASSVGQGDEAFF
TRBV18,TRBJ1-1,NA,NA,TGTGCCAGCTCACCTAGACAGGACACTGAAGCTTTCTTT,CASSPRQDTEAFF
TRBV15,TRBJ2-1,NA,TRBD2,TGTGCCACCAGCAGAGAAGGAGGGGCTAGCGGGAGAAATGAGCAGTTCTTC,CATSREGGASGRNEQFF
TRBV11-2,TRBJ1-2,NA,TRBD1,TGTGCCAGCAGCTTAGATGGGCAGGGGGGTTATCGCACCTTC,CASSLDGQGGYRTF
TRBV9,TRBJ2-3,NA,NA,TGTGCCAGCAGCGTAGATCGTAGTTCAGATACGCAGTATTTT,CASSVDRSSDTQYF
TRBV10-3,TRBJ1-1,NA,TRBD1,TGTGCCATCAGTGCAGGTGGGACAGGGCGGAGGACTGAAGCTTTCTTT,CAISAGGTGRRTEAFF
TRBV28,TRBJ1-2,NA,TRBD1,TGTGCCAGCAGTTTTCTCGACAGGGACCTCTCCTATGGCTACACCTTC,CASSFLDRDLSYGYTF
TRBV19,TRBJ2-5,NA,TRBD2,TGTGCCAGTAGGACGGGACTAGCGGGTCCGAAGACCCAGTACTTC,CASRTGLAGPKTQYF
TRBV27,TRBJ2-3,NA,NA,TGTGCCAGCAGGTTGGAGGGTTATCTCCCCACAGATACGCAGTATTTT,CASRLEGYLPTDTQYF
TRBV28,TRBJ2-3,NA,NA,TGTGCCAGCAGGTCCAGGGTTAATACAGATACGCAGTATTTT,CASRSRVNTDTQYF
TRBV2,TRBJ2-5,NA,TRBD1,TGTGCCAGGCGGACAGGGTCGGAGACCCAGTACTTC,CARRTGSETQYF
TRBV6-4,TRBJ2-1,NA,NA,TGTGCCAGCAGTGACGAGAACCCGAGCTCCTACAATGAGCAGTTCTTC,CASSDENPSSYNEQFF
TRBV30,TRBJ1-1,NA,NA,TGTGCCGCAGGGGCACAATTTTCTGAAGCTTTCTTT,CAAGAQFSEAFF
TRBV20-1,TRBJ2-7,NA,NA,TGCAGTGCTAGAGTGTTAGGGGATGAGTACTTC,CSARVLGDEYF
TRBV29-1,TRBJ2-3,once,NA,TGCAGCGTTGAGGGGACAACGAGGGCAGATACGCAGTATTTT,CSVEGTTRADTQYF
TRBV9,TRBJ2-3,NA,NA,TGTGCCAGCAGCGTCGGGTTCGGTGGTTACAGCACAGATACGCAGTATTTT,CASSVGFGGYSTDTQYF
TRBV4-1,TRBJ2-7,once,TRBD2,TGCGCCAGCAGCCATCCCGGGACTAGGAGCTCCTACGAGCAGTACTTC,CASSHPGTRSSYEQYF
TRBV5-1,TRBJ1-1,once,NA,TGCGCCAAGGATTCGGCCACCACTATCCGAGTAGGGAGAACTTTCTTT,CAKDSATTIRVGRTFF
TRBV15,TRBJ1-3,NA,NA,TGTGCCACCAGCCGAACCAGGGGAGATCTTGGAAACACCATATATTTT,CATSRTRGDLGNTIYF
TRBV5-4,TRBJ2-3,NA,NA,TGTGCCAGCAAATTCGACCCCGGGGGGCCAGATACGCAGTATTTT,CASKFDPGGPDTQYF
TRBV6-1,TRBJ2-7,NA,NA,TGTGCCAGCAGCGACTACAGCTACGAGCAGTACTTC,CASSDYSYEQYF
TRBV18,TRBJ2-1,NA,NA,TGTGCCAGCTCACCACCCGCGGGGCTCGATGAGCAGTTCTTC,CASSPPAGLDEQFF
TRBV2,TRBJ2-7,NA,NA,TGTGCCAGCAGTGAAGAGGGGTCAGGCCTTCCTCCGATCCCCTACGAGCAGTACTTC,CASSEEGSGLPPIPYEQYF
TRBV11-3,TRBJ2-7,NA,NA,TGTGCCAGCAGCCGGGACAACTCCTACGAGCAGTACTTC,CASSRDNSYEQYF
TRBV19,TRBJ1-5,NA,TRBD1,TGTGCCAGTAGTGCCACGGACAGGGCCTACAATCAGCCCCAGCATTTT,CASSATDRAYNQPQHF
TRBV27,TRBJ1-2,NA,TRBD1,TGTGCCAGCACCCTCACAGGGGGGTCGGGGGGCTACACCTTC,CASTLTGGSGGYTF
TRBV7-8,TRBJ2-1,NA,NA,TGTGCCAGCAGCTTAGCTTTGGGGCACCAGTTCTTC,CASSLALGHQFF
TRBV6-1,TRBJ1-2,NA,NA,TGTGCCAGCAGAGCGACTGAAGCTAACTATGGCTACACCTTC,CASRATEANYGYTF
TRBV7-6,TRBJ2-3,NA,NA,TGTGCCAGCAGCCGAGACTTATCTGATACGCAGTATTTT,CASSRDLSDTQYF
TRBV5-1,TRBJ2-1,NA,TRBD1,TGCGCCAGCAAACCCGGGACAGGGGGCCCCAATGAGCAGTTCTTC,CASKPGTGGPNEQFF
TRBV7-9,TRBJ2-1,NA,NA,TGTGCCAGCAGCTCGCCAACTTCTTACAATGAGCAGTTCTTC,CASSSPTSYNEQFF
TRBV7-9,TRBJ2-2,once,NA,TGTGCCAGCAGACCAGATGTCCGACAAGGCCCATCGAACACCGGGGAGCTGTTTTTT,CASRPDVRQGPSNTGELFF
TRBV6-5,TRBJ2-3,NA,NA,TGTGCCAGTTGCCGGGACACTAGCACAGATACGCAGTATTTT,CASCRDTSTDTQYF
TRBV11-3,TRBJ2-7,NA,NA,TGTGCCAGCAGCATCTCGCGCGAGCAGTACTTC,CASSISREQYF
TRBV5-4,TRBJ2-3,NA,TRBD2,TGTGCCAGCAGCCAGACTAGCACCCCCTACTCGACGCAGTATTTT,CASSQTSTPYSTQYF
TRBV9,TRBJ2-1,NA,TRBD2,TGTGCCAGCAGCGCCGGGGGGGTTACTAGCGGGGGACCCTCCTACAATGAGCAGTTCTTC,CASSAGGVTSGGPSYNEQFF
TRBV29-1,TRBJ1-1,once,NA,TGCAGCGGGGGACACCTGAACACTGAAGCTTTCTTT,CSGGHLNTEAFF
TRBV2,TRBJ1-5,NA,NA,TGTGCCAGCAGGCGAACGGGACATCAGAATCAGCCCCAGCATTTT,CASRRTGHQNQPQHF
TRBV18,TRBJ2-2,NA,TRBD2,TGTGCCAGCTCACCACCCGGGGGGAGAACCGGGGAGCTGTTTTTT,CASSPPGGRTGELFF
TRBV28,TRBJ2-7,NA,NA,TGTGCCAGCAGTTACCCAGGGGGTCTTCTGGGCGGGAATCCCTTATCCACCTACGAGCAGTACTTC,CASSYPGGLLGGNPLSTYEQYF
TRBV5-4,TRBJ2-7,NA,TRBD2,TGTGCCAGCAGCCCTAGCGGGAGGCAGTACGAGCAGTACTTC,CASSPSGRQYEQYF
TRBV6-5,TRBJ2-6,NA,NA,TGTGCCAGCAGTTACGGCGGGTACTCTGGGGCCAACGTCCTGACTTTC,CASSYGGYSGANVLTF
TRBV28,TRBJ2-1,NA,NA,TGTGCCAGCAGTCTCACCCCTCTCCGCGGATTATACAATGAGCAGTTCTTC,CASSLTPLRGLYNEQFF
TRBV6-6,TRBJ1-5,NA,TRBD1,TGTGCCAGCAGTGACGGACAGGGGGCGAATCAGCCCCAGCATTTT,CASSDGQGANQPQHF